What follows are 2 T cell receptor beta chains derived from one specimen sequenced in a study of cytomegalovirus exposure and HLA in healthy donors. With 60 Vbeta and 13 Jbeta primers, the PCR was carried out. The repertoire was sequenced with immunoSEQ multiplex PCR; TCRdb's copy has only in-frame clones and lacks some. Here the sample spans 120,000 or so clones, more than 65% being singletons. The specimen sequenced was PBMCs. The receptors come from a young man in good health and CMV-seropositive.

This chain joins TRBV6-1 and TRBJ1-1; D is uncertain. Looked up from germline, CDR1 is MNHNS and CDR2 is SASEGT. The V end was cut by 3 bases, the J end by 11 bases, with 10 bases between. The CDR3 runs to 11 residues. DNA for the CDR3: TGTGCCAGCAGTGAGTTGGCGGGCGCTTTCTTT. Its protein is CASSELAGAFF.

The chain recombines TRBV30 with TRBJ2-5, with a tentative D call TRBD2 (6 bases). The V gene's germline CDR1 is GTSNPN and CDR2 SVGIG (reference sequence). Trimming shortened V by 3 bases and J by 1 base, and 9 bases separated the two germline ends. The CDR3 runs to 13 residues. The CDR3 is CAWRKGGQETQYF. The CDR3 DNA follows: TGTGCCTGGAGGAAGGGAGGCCAAGAGACCCAGTACTTC.